A selection of T cell receptor beta chains follows, all from one sample in a study of T cells in Graves' hyperthyroidism and ophthalmopathy. In TCRdb, the multiplex PCR reads were re-called with MiXCR into one record per CDR3 protein. The table records 250,000 to 300,000 distinct CDR3 sequences, roughly 15% of them present only once. Sequenced sample: blood. The receptors shown here come from a woman in her twenties or thirties with Graves' hyperthyroidism that later progressed to Graves' ophthalmopathy. The CDR3 runs from the conserved cysteine through the conserved F or W. The order of the fields is clone size, J gene, D gene, V gene, CDR3 protein, CDR3 DNA. A D gene is named only where the DNA matches it firmly. Clone size is given for some rows only: seen once, a few or many times, or a class if the clone is expanded.

size: few
J: TRBJ2-2
D: -
V: TRBV10-2
CDR3: CASSVRTGELFF
DNA: TGCGCCAGCAGCGTCCGTACCGGGGAGCTGTTTTTT

size: many
J: TRBJ2-3
D: -
V: TRBV20-1
CDR3: CSASLGADTQYF
DNA: TGCAGTGCTAGTTTAGGAGCAGATACGCAGTATTTT

size: many
J: TRBJ2-3
D: TRBD2
V: TRBV9
CDR3: CASSVEASGDTQYF
DNA: TGTGCCAGCAGCGTAGAGGCTAGCGGCGATACGCAGTATTTT

size: many
J: TRBJ2-1
D: TRBD2
V: TRBV28
CDR3: CASSKERESYNEQFF
DNA: TGTGCCAGCAGTAAGGAGCGGGAATCCTACAATGAGCAGTTCTTC

size: many
J: TRBJ2-3
D: TRBD2
V: TRBV2
CDR3: CASSEGPLAGDTDTQYF
DNA: TGTGCCAGCAGTGAAGGTCCGCTAGCGGGAGACACAGATACGCAGTATTTT

size: many
J: TRBJ2-7
D: -
V: TRBV4-3
CDR3: CASSQVSGPYEQYF
DNA: TGCGCCAGCAGCCAAGTTTCAGGACCCTACGAGCAGTACTTC

size: many
J: TRBJ1-1
D: -
V: TRBV19
CDR3: CASHRRGVHTEAFF
DNA: TGTGCCTCTCACAGGAGGGGTGTTCACACTGAAGCTTTCTTT

size: few
J: TRBJ2-1
D: TRBD2
V: TRBV6-1
CDR3: CASSPLGAGVGNNEQFF
DNA: TGTGCCAGCAGCCCACTCGGGGCGGGAGTGGGCAACAATGAGCAGTTCTTC

size: once
J: TRBJ2-7
D: -
V: TRBV9
CDR3: CASSAGSTTYEQYF
DNA: TGTGCCAGCAGCGCTGGGTCTACTACCTACGAGCAGTACTTC

size: few
J: TRBJ1-2
D: TRBD1
V: TRBV4-3
CDR3: CASSQTRTGNYGYTF
DNA: TGCGCCAGCAGCCAGACACGGACAGGGAACTATGGCTACACCTTC

size: -
J: TRBJ2-7
D: -
V: TRBV2
CDR3: CACSPMYEQYF
DNA: TGTGCCTGCTCTCCTATGTACGAGCAGTACTTC

size: few
J: TRBJ2-3
D: -
V: TRBV9
CDR3: CASSVDPRGASTDTQYF
DNA: TGTGCCAGCAGCGTAGACCCCCGGGGAGCCAGCACAGATACGCAGTATTTT

size: -
J: TRBJ2-7
D: TRBD1
V: TRBV7-6
CDR3: CASSLDSPGQGAYEQYF
DNA: TGTGCCAGCAGCTTAGACTCGCCGGGACAGGGGGCCTACGAGCAGTACTTC

size: many
J: TRBJ1-6
D: -
V: TRBV20-1
CDR3: CSVRAGTPSYNSPLHF
DNA: TGCAGTGTTAGGGCCGGGACACCCTCCTATAATTCACCCCTCCACTTT

size: many
J: TRBJ1-4
D: -
V: TRBV4-3
CDR3: CASSPRDGPNEKLFF
DNA: TGCGCCAGCAGCCCGCGGGACGGACCAAATGAAAAACTGTTTTTT

size: few
J: TRBJ1-1
D: -
V: TRBV20-1
CDR3: CSARDTGNTEAFF
DNA: TGCAGTGCTAGAGACACGGGGAACACTGAAGCTTTCTTT

size: many
J: TRBJ1-1
D: TRBD1
V: TRBV30
CDR3: CAWSVQGSRTEAFF
DNA: TGTGCCTGGAGTGTACAGGGGTCCCGCACTGAAGCTTTCTTT

size: few
J: TRBJ2-7
D: -
V: TRBV6-2/TRBV6-3
CDR3: CASKDDYEQYF
DNA: TGTGCCAGCAAGGACGACTACGAGCAGTACTTC